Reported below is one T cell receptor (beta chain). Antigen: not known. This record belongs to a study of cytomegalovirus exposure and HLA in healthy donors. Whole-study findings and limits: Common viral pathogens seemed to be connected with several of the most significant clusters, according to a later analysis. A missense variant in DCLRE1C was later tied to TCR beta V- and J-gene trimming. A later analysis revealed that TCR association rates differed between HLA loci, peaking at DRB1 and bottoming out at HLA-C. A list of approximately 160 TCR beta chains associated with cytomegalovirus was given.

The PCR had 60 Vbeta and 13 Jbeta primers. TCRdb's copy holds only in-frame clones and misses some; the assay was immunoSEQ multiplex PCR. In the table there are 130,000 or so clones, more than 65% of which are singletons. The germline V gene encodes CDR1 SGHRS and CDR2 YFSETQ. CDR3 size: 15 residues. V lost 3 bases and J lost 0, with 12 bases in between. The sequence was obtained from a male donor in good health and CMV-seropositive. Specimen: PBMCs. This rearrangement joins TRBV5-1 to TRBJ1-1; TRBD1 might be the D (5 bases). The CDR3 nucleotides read TGCGCCAGCAGCTGGGAGGGGCCCATGAACACTGAAGCTTTCTTT. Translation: CASSWEGPMNTEAFF.